These T cell receptor beta chains were read from a single sample in a study of early T cells in non-severe SARS-CoV-2 infection. Using its own MiXCR run on the 5' RACE reads, TCRdb lists one record per CDR3 protein. This sample carries roughly 30,000 distinct CDR3 sequences, around 6% of them seen once, and the ten largest clones take 4.5% to 6%. The sample comprised whole blood. These receptor sequences come from an adult who was a healthcare worker with PCR-confirmed SARS-CoV-2 infection or an uninfected control (not recorded which). Both conserved end residues are part of each CDR3. D genes are given only for firm matches. Part of the rows lack a size; the others show once, few, many or a class for expanded clones.

D: NA
size: many
V: TRBV4-3
J: TRBJ2-7
CDR3: CASSQHERPYEQYF
DNA: TGCGCCAGCAGCCAACATGAGAGACCCTACGAGCAGTACTTC

D: NA
size: few
V: TRBV29-1
J: TRBJ2-5
CDR3: CSAIRGAQETQYF
DNA: TGCAGCGCCATCAGGGGGGCCCAAGAGACCCAGTACTTC

D: NA
size: few
V: TRBV19
J: TRBJ2-7
CDR3: CASSIVWTVNPRYEQYF
DNA: TGTGCCAGTAGTATAGTCTGGACCGTCAATCCAAGGTACGAGCAGTACTTC

D: NA
size: many
V: TRBV18
J: TRBJ1-2
CDR3: CASSQLHGREGGYGYTF
DNA: TGTGCCAGCTCCCAGCTCCATGGAAGGGAAGGCGGCTATGGCTACACCTTC

D: NA
size: many
V: TRBV27
J: TRBJ1-2
CDR3: CASSLGGGGQQTGYTF
DNA: TGTGCCAGCAGTTTGGGGGGGGGTGGCCAACAGACTGGCTACACCTTC

D: TRBD2
size: few
V: TRBV7-6
J: TRBJ2-1
CDR3: CASSLRTRLAGGHSEQFF
DNA: TGTGCCAGCAGCTTGAGGACTAGACTAGCGGGAGGCCACAGTGAGCAGTTCTTC

D: NA
size: NA
V: TRBV18
J: TRBJ2-3
CDR3: CASSPYTGDTDTQYF
DNA: TGTGCCAGCTCACCATATACAGGAGACACAGATACGCAGTATTTT

D: TRBD1
size: many
V: TRBV4-2
J: TRBJ1-3
CDR3: CASSGRTGDGNTIYF
DNA: TGTGCCAGCAGCGGCCGGACAGGGGATGGAAACACCATATATTTT

D: NA
size: medium-sized
V: TRBV12-2
J: TRBJ2-7
CDR3: CASRLRLGQGTYEQYF
DNA: TGTGCAAGTCGCTTAAGACTCGGACAGGGCACCTACGAGCAGTACTTC

D: TRBD1
size: few
V: TRBV7-2
J: TRBJ1-1
CDR3: CASSDRDPPEAFF
DNA: TGTGCCAGCAGCGACAGGGATCCCCCTGAAGCTTTCTTT

D: NA
size: many
V: TRBV7-3
J: TRBJ2-1
CDR3: CASSLRRDNEQFF
DNA: TGTGCCAGCAGCTTACGTCGGGACAATGAGCAGTTCTTC

D: NA
size: NA
V: TRBV5-1
J: TRBJ2-1
CDR3: CASSLFEGEQFF
DNA: TGCGCCAGCAGCTTGTTTGAGGGAGAGCAGTTCTTC

D: NA
size: few
V: TRBV5-4
J: TRBJ2-1
CDR3: CASWTRDKNLGNEQFF
DNA: TGTGCCAGCTGGACCCGGGACAAAAATTTAGGGAATGAGCAGTTCTTC

D: TRBD1
size: many
V: TRBV4-3
J: TRBJ2-7
CDR3: CASSPRGQGATEQYF
DNA: TGCGCCAGCAGCCCCCGGGGACAGGGGGCGACTGAGCAGTACTTC

D: TRBD1
size: many
V: TRBV7-2
J: TRBJ1-1
CDR3: CASSLDSRGHTEAFF
DNA: TGTGCCAGCAGCTTAGATTCGAGGGGGCACACTGAAGCTTTCTTT

D: TRBD2
size: NA
V: TRBV20-1
J: TRBJ2-1
CDR3: CSAFQPTAGGAANEQFF
DNA: TGCAGTGCTTTCCAACCAACAGCGGGGGGAGCCGCCAATGAGCAGTTCTTC

D: NA
size: few
V: TRBV7-8
J: TRBJ1-1
CDR3: CASSSEAGRTEAFF
DNA: TGTGCCAGCAGCTCAGAGGCAGGGAGGACTGAAGCTTTCTTT

D: TRBD1
size: NA
V: TRBV6-1
J: TRBJ1-4
CDR3: CASSERWGRGQEYEKLYF
DNA: TGTGCCAGCAGTGAAAGGTGGGGCAGGGGGCAAGAGTATGAAAAACTGTATTTT

D: TRBD2
size: many
V: TRBV20-1
J: TRBJ2-1
CDR3: CSASGLAGGLDEQFF
DNA: TGCAGTGCTTCTGGACTAGCGGGGGGGCTGGATGAGCAGTTCTTC

D: TRBD1
size: many
V: TRBV4-3
J: TRBJ2-7
CDR3: CASSQGGGAYEQYF
DNA: TGCGCCAGCAGCCAAGGAGGGGGCGCCTACGAGCAGTACTTC

D: NA
size: few
V: TRBV7-2
J: TRBJ2-5
CDR3: CASSRRQETQYF
DNA: TGTGCCAGCAGCCGAAGACAAGAGACCCAGTACTTC

D: TRBD1
size: NA
V: TRBV27
J: TRBJ1-2
CDR3: CASSLFRGQGDYTF
DNA: TGTGCCAGCAGTTTATTCAGGGGGCAGGGAGACTACACCTTC

D: NA
size: many
V: TRBV9
J: TRBJ1-2
CDR3: CASSVANGMNYGYTF
DNA: TGTGCCAGCAGCGTAGCGAATGGAATGAACTATGGCTACACCTTC

D: TRBD1
size: NA
V: TRBV19
J: TRBJ1-5
CDR3: CASSTTGGFNQPQHF
DNA: TGTGCCAGTAGTACGACAGGGGGCTTCAATCAGCCCCAGCATTTT

D: NA
size: few
V: TRBV7-9
J: TRBJ2-7
CDR3: CASSRTGNYEQYF
DNA: TGTGCCAGCAGCCGGACGGGCAACTACGAGCAGTACTTC

D: TRBD1
size: many
V: TRBV5-1
J: TRBJ1-5
CDR3: CASSPDRDQPQHF
DNA: TGCGCCAGCAGCCCGGACAGGGACCAGCCCCAGCATTTT

D: TRBD1
size: many
V: TRBV20-1
J: TRBJ1-2
CDR3: CSAGTGTEDYGYTF
DNA: TGCAGTGCTGGAACCGGGACAGAGGACTATGGCTACACCTTC

D: NA
size: many
V: TRBV11-2
J: TRBJ2-7
CDR3: CASSSFRGTYEQYF
DNA: TGTGCCAGCAGCTCCTTTCGAGGGACCTACGAGCAGTACTTC

D: NA
size: few
V: TRBV4-2
J: TRBJ2-1
CDR3: CASSQQGLSYNEQFF
DNA: TGTGCCAGCAGCCAACAGGGATTGTCCTACAATGAGCAGTTCTTC

D: NA
size: NA
V: TRBV7-6
J: TRBJ2-2
CDR3: CASSFRGYTGELFF
DNA: TGTGCCAGCAGCTTTAGAGGGTACACCGGGGAGCTGTTTTTT

D: TRBD1
size: once
V: TRBV2
J: TRBJ2-1
CDR3: CASSGFGGTGGPSYEQFF
DNA: TGTGCCAGCAGTGGTTTTGGGGGAACAGGGGGGCCCTCGTATGAGCAGTTCTTC

D: NA
size: many
V: TRBV7-9
J: TRBJ1-1
CDR3: CASSLERPTEAFF
DNA: TGTGCCAGCAGCTTAGAAAGGCCCACCGAAGCTTTCTTT

D: TRBD2
size: many
V: TRBV20-1
J: TRBJ2-1
CDR3: CSAFTTSAKSYNEQFF
DNA: TGCAGTGCTTTCACGACTAGCGCGAAATCCTACAATGAGCAGTTCTTC

D: TRBD1
size: many
V: TRBV20-1
J: TRBJ1-1
CDR3: CSAPLQGAIFTEAFF
DNA: TGCAGTGCTCCCCTGCAGGGGGCGATATTCACTGAAGCTTTCTTT